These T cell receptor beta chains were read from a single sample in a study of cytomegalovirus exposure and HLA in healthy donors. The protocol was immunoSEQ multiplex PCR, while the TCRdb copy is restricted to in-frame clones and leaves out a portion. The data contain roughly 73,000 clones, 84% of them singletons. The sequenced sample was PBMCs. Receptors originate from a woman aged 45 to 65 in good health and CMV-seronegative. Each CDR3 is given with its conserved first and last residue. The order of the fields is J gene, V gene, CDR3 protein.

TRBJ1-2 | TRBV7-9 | CASSLGQNYGYTF
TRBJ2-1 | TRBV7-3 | CASSFIAGVGNEQFF
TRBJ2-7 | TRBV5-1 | CASSLALAGESEQYF
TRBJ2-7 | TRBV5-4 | CASSLGGPSYEQYF
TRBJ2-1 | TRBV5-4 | CASSLTGSEFYNEQFF
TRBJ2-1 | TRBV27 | CASSPRREGTPEQFF
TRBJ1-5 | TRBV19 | CASSIGWAGTHRQPQHF
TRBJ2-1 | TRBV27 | CASSLASVSYNEQFF
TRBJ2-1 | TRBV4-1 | CASSQAPSGRDEQFF
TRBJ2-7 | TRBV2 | CASISSSFSSYEQYF
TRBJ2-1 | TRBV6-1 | CASSEWTGSIF
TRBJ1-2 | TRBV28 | CASRDTPQYGYTF
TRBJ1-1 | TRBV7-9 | CASSVQGAGTEAFF
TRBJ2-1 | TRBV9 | CASSVDYRGGRNEQFF
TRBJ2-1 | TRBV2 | CASRRQGGDEQFF
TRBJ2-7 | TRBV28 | CASSWLAGMIGNEQYF
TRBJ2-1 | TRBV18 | CASSPSGTYNEQFF
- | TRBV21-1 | CAKYAGTGGRDYEQYF
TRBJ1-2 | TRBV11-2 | CASSRDSFYGYTF
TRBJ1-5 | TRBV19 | CASTTPGGKQPQHF
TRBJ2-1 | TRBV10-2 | CASRSPLRPSGRENNEQFF
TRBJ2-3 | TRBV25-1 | CASSERQDTDTQYF
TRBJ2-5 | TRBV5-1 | CASRLAGQETQYF
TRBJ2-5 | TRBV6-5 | CASSGPERTQETQYF
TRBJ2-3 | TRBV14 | CASSQGRQRGLYF
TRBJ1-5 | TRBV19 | CASKWRADNSNQPQHF
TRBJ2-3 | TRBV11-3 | CASSLGGQGRDTQYF
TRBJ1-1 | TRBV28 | CASSPWTGLGAFF
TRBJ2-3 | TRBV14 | CASSAPGGSIADTQYF
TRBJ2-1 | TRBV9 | CASSPRDRGNEQFF
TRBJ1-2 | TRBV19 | CASSGAQANYGYTF
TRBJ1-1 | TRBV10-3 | CAIRKVEGTEAFF
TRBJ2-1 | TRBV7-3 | CASSLSAQREEYNEQFF
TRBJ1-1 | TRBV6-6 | CASTGQVSPEAFF
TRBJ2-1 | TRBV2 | CASSAGQGFNEQFF
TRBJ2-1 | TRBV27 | CASSPYPSSYNEQFF
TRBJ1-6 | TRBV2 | CASTGGKGSPLHF
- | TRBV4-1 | CASSQETPNPSYEQYF
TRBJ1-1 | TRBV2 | CASRVADLNTEAFF
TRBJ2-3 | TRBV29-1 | CSVGLAGSTDTQYF
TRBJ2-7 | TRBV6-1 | CASSLQGMNEQYF
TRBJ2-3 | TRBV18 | CASSPPTGDTQYF
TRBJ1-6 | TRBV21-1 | CASSKEKGQGFVYNSPLHF
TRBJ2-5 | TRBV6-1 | CASSEMSQETQYF